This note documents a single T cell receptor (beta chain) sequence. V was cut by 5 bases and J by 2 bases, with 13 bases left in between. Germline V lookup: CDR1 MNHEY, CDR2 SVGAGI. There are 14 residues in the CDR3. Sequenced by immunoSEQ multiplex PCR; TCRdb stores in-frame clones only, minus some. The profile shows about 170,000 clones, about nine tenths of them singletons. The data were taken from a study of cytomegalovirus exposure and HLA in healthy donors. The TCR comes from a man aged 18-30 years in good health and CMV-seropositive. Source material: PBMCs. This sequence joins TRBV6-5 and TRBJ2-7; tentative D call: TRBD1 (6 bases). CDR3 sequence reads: CASSLEGQTYEQYF. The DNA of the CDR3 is TGTGCCAGCAGTCTGGAAGGACAGACCTACGAGCAGTACTTC.